One T cell receptor beta chain is described in this entry. What it binds is unknown. The data belong to a study of cytomegalovirus exposure and HLA in healthy donors. Germline CDR1 KGHSH, CDR2 LQKENI. V was trimmed by 6 bases and J by 1 base, leaving 13 bases between them. This CDR3 contains 14 residues. Amplification used 60 Vbeta primers and 13 Jbeta primers. Profiled with immunoSEQ multiplex PCR; TCRdb holds only in-frame clones, not every one. The profile shows some 120,000 clones, about 85% of them singletons. Regarding the study as a whole: Three chains tied to CMV proved CMV antigen-specific in vitro. The study carried out a later analysis of TCR beta sequences. It associated 15,000 to 20,000 of them with specific HLA alleles at a false discovery rate of 0.05. Some TCR beta chains (roughly 160 of them) were listed as cytomegalovirus-associated. Immune exposure information available was restricted to CMV serostatus.

The TCR sequence derives from a young man in good health and CMV-seropositive. The sample comprised PBMCs. The chain uses TRBV18 and TRBJ2-7; the D gene is possibly TRBD2 (5 bases). In DNA form, the CDR3 reads TGTGCCAGCTCGCCGGACTCTACTTCCTACGAGCAGTACTTC. Translated, it gives CASSPDSTSYEQYF. Filled out from reference TRBV18 and TRBJ2-7, the complete variable domain reads NAGVMQNPRHLVRRRGQEARLRCSPMKGHSHVYWYRQLPEEGLKFMVYLQKENIIDESGMPKERFSAEFPKEGPSILRIQQVVRGDSAAYFCASSPDSTSYEQYFGPGTRLTVT.